This entry lists 4 T cell receptor beta chains sequenced from one sample in a study of shared clonotypes between healthy human individuals. TCRdb keeps only in-frame clones here, not all; method: immunoSEQ multiplex PCR. The sample lists 450,000 to 600,000 clones, 79% occurring once. Sequenced: PBMCs. These receptors were taken from a woman between 35 and 50 years old in good health. Some clones in this sample may be carry-over from other donors' samples.

V gene TRBV5-1 combines with J gene TRBJ2-7, with a weak D call TRBD2 (5 bases). CDR3 length equals 12 residues. CDR1 is SGHRS, CDR2 YFSETQ, per germline. Trimming stripped 6 bases from V and 1 base from J, with 8 bases between. CDR3 residues: CASITGSYEQYF. Written as DNA, the CDR3 is TGCGCCAGCATAACGGGATCCTACGAGCAGTACTTC. The full variable domain, its missing parts supplied by reference TRBV5-1 and TRBJ2-7, is KAGVTQTPRYLIKTRGQQVTLSCSPISGHRSVSWYQQTPGQGLQFLFEYFSETQRNKGNFPGRFSGRQFSNSRSEMNVSTLELGDSALYLCASITGSYEQYFGPGTRLTVT.

The rearrangement joins TRBV15 to TRBJ2-7; no reliable D call. The CDR3 runs 14 residues. V was pared by 0 bases and J by 5 bases, with 11 bases between. From germline, CDR1 is LNHNV and CDR2 YYDKDF (reference sequence). The DNA for the CDR3 is TGTGCCACCAGCAGAGATCTTGCAGCTCACGAGCAGTACTTC. This translates into CATSRDLAAHEQYF.

DNA of the CDR3: TGTGCCAGCAGACGATTTGTACTGGCTGCCTATAATTCACCCCTCCACTTT. It specifies CASRRFVLAAYNSPLHF. The chain recombines TRBV28 with TRBJ1-6; D unclear. Germline lookup yields CDR1 MDHEN and CDR2 SYDVKM. Trimming shortened V by 6 bases and J by 2 bases, and 17 bases separated the two germline ends. The CDR3 covers 17 residues.

V and J are TRBV19 and TRBJ1-5, with a weak D call TRBD1 (5 bases). V was shortened by 3 bases and J by 7 bases, with 16 bases between the two germline ends. The V gene's germline CDR1 is LNHDA and CDR2 SQIVND (reference sequence). The CDR3 is 15 amino acids. The CDR3 DNA reads as TGTGCCAGTAGTATGGTCAGGGTAGGAAACCAGCCCCAGCATTTT. Translated: CASSMVRVGNQPQHF.